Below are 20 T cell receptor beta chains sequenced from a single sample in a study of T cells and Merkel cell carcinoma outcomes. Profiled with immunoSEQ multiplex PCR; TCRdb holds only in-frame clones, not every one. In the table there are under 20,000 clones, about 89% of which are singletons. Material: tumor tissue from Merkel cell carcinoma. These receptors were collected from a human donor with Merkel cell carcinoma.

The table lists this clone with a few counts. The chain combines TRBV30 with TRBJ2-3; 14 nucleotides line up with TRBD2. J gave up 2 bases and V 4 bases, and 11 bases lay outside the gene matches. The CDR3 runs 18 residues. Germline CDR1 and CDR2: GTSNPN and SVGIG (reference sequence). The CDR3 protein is CAWKRTSGGSTVTDTQYF. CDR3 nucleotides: TGTGCCTGGAAAAGGACTAGCGGGGGGTCAACTGTCACAGATACGCAGTATTTT.

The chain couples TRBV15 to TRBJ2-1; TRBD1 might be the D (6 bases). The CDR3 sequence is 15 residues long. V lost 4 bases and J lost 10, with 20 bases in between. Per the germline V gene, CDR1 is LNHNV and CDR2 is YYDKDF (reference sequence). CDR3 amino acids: CATSIDRDNRLEQFF. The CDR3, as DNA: TGTGCCACCAGCATAGACCGGGACAACCGTTTAGAGCAGTTCTTC.

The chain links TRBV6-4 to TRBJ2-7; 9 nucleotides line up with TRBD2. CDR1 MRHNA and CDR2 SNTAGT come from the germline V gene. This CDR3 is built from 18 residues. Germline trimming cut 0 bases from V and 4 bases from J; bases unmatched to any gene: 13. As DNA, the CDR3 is TGTGCCAGCAGTGACTCGAGGGTTTGGAGCGGGAGGAAATACGAGCAGTACTTC. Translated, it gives CASSDSRVWSGRKYEQYF.

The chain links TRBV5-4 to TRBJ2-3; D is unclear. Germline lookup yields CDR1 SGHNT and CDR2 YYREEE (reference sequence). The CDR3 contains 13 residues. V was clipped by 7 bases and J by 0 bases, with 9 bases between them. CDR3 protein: CASHSRSTDTQYF. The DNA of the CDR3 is TGTGCCAGCCACTCTCGTAGCACAGATACGCAGTATTTT.

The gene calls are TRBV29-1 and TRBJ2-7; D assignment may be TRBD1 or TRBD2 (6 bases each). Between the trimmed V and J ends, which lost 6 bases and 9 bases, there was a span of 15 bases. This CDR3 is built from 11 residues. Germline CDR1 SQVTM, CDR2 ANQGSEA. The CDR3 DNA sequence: TGCAGCGTGCGGGACTCGACAGGGCAGTACTTC. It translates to CSVRDSTGQYF.

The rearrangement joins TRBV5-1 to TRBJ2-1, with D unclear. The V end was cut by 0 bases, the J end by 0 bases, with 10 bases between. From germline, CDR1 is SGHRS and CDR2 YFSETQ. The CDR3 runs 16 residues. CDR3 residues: CASSLELDSSYNEQFF. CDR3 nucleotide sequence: TGCGCCAGCAGCTTGGAGCTAGATAGCTCCTACAATGAGCAGTTCTTC.

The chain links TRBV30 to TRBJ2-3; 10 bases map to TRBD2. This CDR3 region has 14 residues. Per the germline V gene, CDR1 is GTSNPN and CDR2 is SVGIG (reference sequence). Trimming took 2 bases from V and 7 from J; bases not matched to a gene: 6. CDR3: CAWSSSGGKNTQYF. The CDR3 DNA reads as TGTGCCTGGAGTTCTAGCGGGGGTAAAAATACGCAGTATTTT.

DNA for the CDR3: TGTGCCAGCAGCTTAGATATCGGCAGGGGGTTACTCACCGGGGAGCTGTTTTTT. Translating it yields CASSLDIGRGLLTGELFF. The V call is TRBV11-2, the J call TRBJ2-2; the match to TRBD1 covers 7 bases. The germline gives CDR1 SGHAT, CDR2 FQNNGV. The CDR3 has 18 residues. The V and J ends lost 0 bases and 4 bases, in that order; junction bases with no gene match: 11.

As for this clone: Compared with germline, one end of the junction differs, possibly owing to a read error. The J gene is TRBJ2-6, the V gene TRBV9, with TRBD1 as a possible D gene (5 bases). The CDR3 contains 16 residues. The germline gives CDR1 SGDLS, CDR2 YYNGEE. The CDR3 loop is CASSSDRSSGANVLIF. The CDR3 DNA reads TGTGCCAGCAGCTCCGACAGAAGCTCTGGGGCCAACGTCCTGATTTTC.

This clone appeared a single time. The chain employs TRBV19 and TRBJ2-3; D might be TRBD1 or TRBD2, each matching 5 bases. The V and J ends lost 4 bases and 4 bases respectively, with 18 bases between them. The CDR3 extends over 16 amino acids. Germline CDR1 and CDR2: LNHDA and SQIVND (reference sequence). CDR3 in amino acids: CASSSRRDRDPDTQYF. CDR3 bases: TGTGCCAGTAGTAGCCGCCGGGACCGCGACCCAGATACGCAGTATTTT.

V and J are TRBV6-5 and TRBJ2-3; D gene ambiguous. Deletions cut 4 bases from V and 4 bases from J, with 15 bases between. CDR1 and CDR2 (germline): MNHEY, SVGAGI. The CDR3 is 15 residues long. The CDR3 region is CASSLALSTADTQYF. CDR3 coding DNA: TGTGCCAGCAGTTTGGCCCTGTCGACTGCAGATACGCAGTATTTT.

CDR3 in DNA: TGTGCCAGCAAAGGCCAGGGATATTCCTACGAGCAGTACTTC. Protein product: CASKGQGYSYEQYF. The V gene is TRBV28, the J gene TRBJ2-7, with D maybe TRBD1 (5 bases). V was trimmed by 7 bases and J by 1 base, leaving 14 bases between them. CDR3 length: 14 amino acids. Germline V lookup: CDR1 MDHEN, CDR2 SYDVKM.

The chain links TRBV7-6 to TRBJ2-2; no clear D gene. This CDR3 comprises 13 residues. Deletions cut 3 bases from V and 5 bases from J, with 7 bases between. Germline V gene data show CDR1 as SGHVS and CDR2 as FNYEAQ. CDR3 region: CASSFQGTGELFF. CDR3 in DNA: TGTGCCAGCAGCTTTCAAGGGACCGGGGAGCTGTTTTTT.

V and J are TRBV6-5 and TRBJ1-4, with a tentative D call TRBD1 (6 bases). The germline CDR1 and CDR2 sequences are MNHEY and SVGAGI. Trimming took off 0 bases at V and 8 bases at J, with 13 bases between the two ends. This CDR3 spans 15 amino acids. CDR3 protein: CASSYSPGAGEKLFF. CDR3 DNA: TGTGCCAGCAGTTACTCACCAGGGGCAGGCGAAAAACTGTTTTTT.

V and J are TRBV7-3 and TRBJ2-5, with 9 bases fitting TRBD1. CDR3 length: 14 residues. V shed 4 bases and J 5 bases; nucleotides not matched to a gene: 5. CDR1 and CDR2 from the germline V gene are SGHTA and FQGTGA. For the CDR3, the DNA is TGTGCCAGCAGCTCCACAGGGGGCGTGGAGACCCAGTACTTC. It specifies CASSSTGGVETQYF. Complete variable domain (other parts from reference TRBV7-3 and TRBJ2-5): GAGVSQTPSNKVTEKGKYVELRCDPISGHTALYWYRQSLGQGPEFLIYFQGTGAADDSGLPNDRFFAVRPEGSVSTLKIQRTERGDSAVYLCASSSTGGVETQYFGPGTRLLVL.

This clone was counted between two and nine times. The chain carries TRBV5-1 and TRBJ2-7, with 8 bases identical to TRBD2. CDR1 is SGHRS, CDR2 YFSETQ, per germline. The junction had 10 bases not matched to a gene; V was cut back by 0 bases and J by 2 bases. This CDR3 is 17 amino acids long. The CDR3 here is CASSLAPAGVEPYEQYF. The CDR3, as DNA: TGCGCCAGCAGCTTGGCGCCAGCGGGAGTCGAACCCTACGAGCAGTACTTC.

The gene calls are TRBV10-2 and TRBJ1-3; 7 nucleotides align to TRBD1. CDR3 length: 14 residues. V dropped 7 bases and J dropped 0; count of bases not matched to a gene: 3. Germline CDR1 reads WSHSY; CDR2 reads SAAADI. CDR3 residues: CASMGDSSGNTIYF. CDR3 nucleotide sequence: TGCGCCAGCATGGGGGACAGCTCTGGAAACACCATATATTTT.

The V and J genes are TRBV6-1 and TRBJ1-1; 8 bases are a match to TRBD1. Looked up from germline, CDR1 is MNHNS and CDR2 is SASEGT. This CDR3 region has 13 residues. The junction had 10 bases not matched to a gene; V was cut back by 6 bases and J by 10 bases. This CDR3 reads CASSPGQGTAAFF. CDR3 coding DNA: TGTGCCAGCAGCCCCGGACAGGGTACCGCAGCTTTCTTT.

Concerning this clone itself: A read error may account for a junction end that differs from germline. This CDR3 is CASSLGRSVHF. Written as DNA, the CDR3 is TGTGCCAGCAGCTTGGGCCGATCGGTGCACTTC. The rearrangement links TRBV5-6 to TRBJ2-7, with D hard to call. Germline V lookup: CDR1 SGHDT, CDR2 YYEEEE. There are 11 residues in the CDR3.

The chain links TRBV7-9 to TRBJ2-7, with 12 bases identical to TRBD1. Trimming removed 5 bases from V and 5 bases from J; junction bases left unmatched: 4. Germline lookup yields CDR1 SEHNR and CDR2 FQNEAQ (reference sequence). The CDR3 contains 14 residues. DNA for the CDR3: TGTGCCAGCAGCCCGGGACAGGGGGCGGACGAGCAGTACTTC. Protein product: CASSPGQGADEQYF.